The clone carrying this T cell receptor (beta chain) appeared a single time. Its target is not known. V was pared by 0 bases and J by 6 bases, with 12 bases between. This CDR3 has 14 amino acids. The germline V gene encodes CDR1 KGHSH and CDR2 LQKENI. Libraries were prepared by immunoSEQ multiplex PCR; TCRdb keeps only in-frame clonotypes and omits some of them. This sample has 80,000 to 130,000 clones; about nine tenths occur once, and the top ten carry 0.25% to 0.35%. The data originate from a study of OX40 agonist ivuxolimab in advanced cancers. Study-level findings and limits: At 0.1 to 3.0 mg/kg, clonal expansion of CD4+ and CD8+ blood T cells had occurred by week 6.

Baseline, cycle 4 day 1, and cycle 7 day 1 were the blood sampling points. The V call is TRBV18, the J call TRBJ2-7, with D possibly matching TRBD2 (6 bases). The receptor was derived from an adult with an advanced solid tumor such as melanoma, head and neck, liver or kidney cancer. The material sequenced was CD4+ or CD8+ T cells sorted from blood, taken in a trial of the OX40 agonist ivuxolimab. The CDR3 DNA is TGTGCCAGCTCACCACCGGGACTTAGGGGCGAGCAGTACTTC. Translation: CASSPPGLRGEQYF. The full variable domain, rest sourced from reference TRBV18 and TRBJ2-7, is NAGVMQNPRHLVRRRGQEARLRCSPMKGHSHVYWYRQLPEEGLKFMVYLQKENIIDESGMPKERFSAEFPKEGPSILRIQQVVRGDSAAYFCASSPPGLRGEQYFGPGTRLTVT.